A selection of T cell receptor beta chains follows, all from one sample in a study of OX40 agonist ivuxolimab in advanced cancers. Profiled with immunoSEQ multiplex PCR; TCRdb holds only in-frame clones, not every one. The sample includes approximately 31,000 clones, 88% of them seen just once. The sequencing used CD4+ or CD8+ T cells sorted from blood, collected in a trial of the OX40 agonist ivuxolimab. The receptors originated from an adult with an advanced solid tumor such as melanoma, head and neck, liver or kidney cancer. CDR3s include the opening cysteine and the closing phenylalanine or tryptophan.

TRBV28,TRBJ1-2,CASRLIGGSGYTF
TRBV27,TRBJ2-2,CASSGATNTGELFF
TRBV7-2,TRBJ2-5,CASSLGASIYQETQYF
TRBV13,TRBJ2-7,CASSYSPSGGLYEQYF
TRBV2,TRBJ2-7,CASSEAYSGTGEYEQYF
TRBV10-3,TRBJ2-2,CAISDHMAGELFF
TRBV6-5,NA,CASSYSTGEVFYEQYF
TRBV27,TRBJ1-6,CASTRGTYNSPLHF
TRBV11-2,TRBJ2-2,CASSSGTLVPGELFF
TRBV10-3,TRBJ1-2,CAISDGDRGVYGYTF
TRBV2,TRBJ2-5,CASSWGGNLETQYF
TRBV2,TRBJ2-3,CASSVERGGLDTQYF
TRBV4-3,TRBJ1-4,CASSHAVGTGRELFF
TRBV6-4,NA,CASSDHRAGRNPYEQYF
TRBV2,TRBJ2-5,CASSFSGGAVETQYF
TRBV11-2,TRBJ2-2,CASRVPGTNTGELFF
TRBV7-3,TRBJ2-2,CASSLVSTGPTGELFF
TRBV11-2,TRBJ2-1,CASSLRGVNNNEQFF
TRBV5-6,TRBJ2-2,CASSFLGGGELFF
TRBV7-3,TRBJ2-3,CASSLMGRDTDMQYF
TRBV6-6,TRBJ2-1,CASSYISDEQFF
TRBV4-2,TRBJ1-1,CASSPQGNTEAFF
TRBV27,TRBJ1-2,CASSLFLGGHYGYTF
TRBV28,TRBJ2-1,CASSFLGGAAYNEQFF
TRBV10-3,TRBJ1-3,CAISEGTGPGNTIYF
TRBV4-1,TRBJ1-6,CASSQHGTGNWSPLHF
TRBV4-1,TRBJ1-2,CASSQARLTGHYGYTF
TRBV11-2,TRBJ2-1,CASSLVYRGFNEQFF
TRBV2,TRBJ2-3,CASPRWGGDTDTQYF
TRBV7-2,TRBJ2-1,CASSLRPGPGFPYNEQFF
TRBV27,TRBJ1-1,CASQSYGYTEAFF
TRBV7-9,TRBJ2-7,CASSPPRDKFYEQYF
TRBV27,TRBJ2-2,CASRALANTGELFF
TRBV7-8,TRBJ2-3,CASSLENPSTDTQYF
TRBV11-2,TRBJ2-1,CASSLGPDRDYNEQFF
TRBV11-2,TRBJ2-1,CASSLVAGDRSSYNEQFF
TRBV11-3,TRBJ1-1,CASSFGRGTEAFF
TRBV27,TRBJ2-1,CASSLPRQELFF
TRBV6-5,TRBJ1-2,CASSYRILSGAGYTF
TRBV13,TRBJ2-7,CASSLGHGGLPYEQYF
TRBV4-3,TRBJ1-6,CASSQRDNSYNSPLHF
TRBV7-3,TRBJ2-5,CASSSGGAFETQYF
TRBV28,TRBJ1-2,CASSFFRVGVDGYTF
TRBV9,TRBJ2-3,CASSVGGRGTSTDTQYF
TRBV4-1,TRBJ1-5,CASSQADQADQPQHF
TRBV28,TRBJ1-6,CASSWTGTANSPLHF
TRBV7-8,NA,CASSPGSSGGAGEQYF
TRBV15,TRBJ2-2,CATSRVGTNTGELFF
TRBV4-3,TRBJ2-1,CASSQAWASRDEQFF
TRBV6-6,TRBJ2-2,CASSYGLPGELFF
TRBV7-8,TRBJ2-7,CASSIGQSYEQYF
TRBV11-2,TRBJ2-7,CASSLAQGTEVYEQYF
TRBV7-9,TRBJ2-7,CASSPPLAGDSYEQYF
TRBV7-8,TRBJ2-7,CASRPRDRGPYEQYF
TRBV7-2,TRBJ1-1,CAIPGGGTEAFF
TRBV4-1,TRBJ2-1,CASSRTDNEQFF
TRBV5-6,TRBJ1-1,CASSLRGQGIMNTEAFF